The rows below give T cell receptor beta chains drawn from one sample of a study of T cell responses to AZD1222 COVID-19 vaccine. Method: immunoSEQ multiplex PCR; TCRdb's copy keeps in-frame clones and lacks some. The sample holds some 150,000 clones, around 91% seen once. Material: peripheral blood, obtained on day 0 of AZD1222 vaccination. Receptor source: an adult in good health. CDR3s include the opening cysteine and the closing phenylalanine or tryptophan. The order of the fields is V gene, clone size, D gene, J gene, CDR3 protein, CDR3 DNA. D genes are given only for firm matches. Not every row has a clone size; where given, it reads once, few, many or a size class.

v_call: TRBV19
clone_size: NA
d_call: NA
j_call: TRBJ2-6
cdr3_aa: CASSTIGLSGANVLTF
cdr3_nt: TGTGCCAGTAGCACAATAGGGCTCTCTGGGGCCAACGTCCTGACTTTC

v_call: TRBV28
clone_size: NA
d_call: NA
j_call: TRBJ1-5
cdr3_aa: CASRLGPNQPQHF
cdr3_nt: TGTGCCAGCAGATTAGGCCCCAATCAGCCCCAGCATTTT

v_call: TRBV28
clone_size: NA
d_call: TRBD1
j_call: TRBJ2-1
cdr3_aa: CASSFRQGGNEQFF
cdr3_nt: TGTGCCAGCAGTTTCCGACAGGGGGGCAATGAGCAGTTCTTC

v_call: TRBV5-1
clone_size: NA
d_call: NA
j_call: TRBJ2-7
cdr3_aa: CASSPDRIVYEQYF
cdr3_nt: TGCGCCAGCAGCCCGGACAGAATCGTATACGAGCAGTACTTC

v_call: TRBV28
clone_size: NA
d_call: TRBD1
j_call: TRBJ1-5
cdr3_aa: CASSPNTGGNQPQHF
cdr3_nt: TGTGCCAGCAGCCCTAATACAGGGGGCAATCAGCCCCAGCATTTT

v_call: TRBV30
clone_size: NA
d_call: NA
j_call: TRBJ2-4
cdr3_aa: CAWTDVKNIQYF
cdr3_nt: TGTGCCTGGACGGACGTCAAAAACATTCAGTACTTC

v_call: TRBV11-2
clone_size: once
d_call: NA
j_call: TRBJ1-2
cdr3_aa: CASSHDRTYGYTF
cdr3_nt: TGTGCCAGCAGCCATGACAGAACCTATGGCTACACCTTC

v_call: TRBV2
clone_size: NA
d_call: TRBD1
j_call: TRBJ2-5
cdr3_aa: CASSEETGVIGQYF
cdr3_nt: TGTGCCAGCAGTGAAGAGACAGGGGTCATAGGCCAGTACTTC

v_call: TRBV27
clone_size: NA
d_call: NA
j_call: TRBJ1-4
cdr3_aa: CASSPPRDGNNEKLFF
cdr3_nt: TGTGCCAGCAGTCCCCCCCGGGACGGCAATAATGAAAAACTGTTTTTT

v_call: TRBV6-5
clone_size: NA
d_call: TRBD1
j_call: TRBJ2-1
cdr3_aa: CASSPGQASYNEQFF
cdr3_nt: TGTGCCAGCAGTCCTGGACAGGCCTCCTACAATGAGCAGTTCTTC

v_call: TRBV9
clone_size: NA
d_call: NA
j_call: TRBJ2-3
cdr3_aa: CASSVVEGAGSTQYF
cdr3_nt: TGTGCCAGCAGCGTAGTGGAGGGGGCAGGGAGTACGCAGTATTTT

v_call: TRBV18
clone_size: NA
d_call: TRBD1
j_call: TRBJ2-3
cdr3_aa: CASSPRTGGTNTQYF
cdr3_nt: TGTGCCAGCTCACCACGGACAGGGGGCACTAATACGCAGTATTTT

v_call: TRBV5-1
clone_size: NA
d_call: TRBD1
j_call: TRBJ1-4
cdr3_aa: CASSLFPGQGGPNEKLFF
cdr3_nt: TGCGCCAGCAGCTTGTTTCCGGGACAGGGAGGTCCAAATGAAAAACTGTTTTTT

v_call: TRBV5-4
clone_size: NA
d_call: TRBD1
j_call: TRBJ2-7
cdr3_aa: CASSLVGQGPYEQYF
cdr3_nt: TGTGCCAGCAGCTTGGTGGGACAGGGGCCCTACGAGCAGTACTTC

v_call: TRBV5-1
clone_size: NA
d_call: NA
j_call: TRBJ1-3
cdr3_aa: CASSLVVPSSGNTIYF
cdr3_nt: TGCGCCAGCAGCTTGGTGGTCCCGAGCTCTGGAAACACCATATATTTT

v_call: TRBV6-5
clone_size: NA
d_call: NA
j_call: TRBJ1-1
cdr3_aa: CASNLGGGTEAFF
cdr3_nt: TGTGCCAGCAACCTCGGGGGGGGCACTGAAGCTTTCTTT

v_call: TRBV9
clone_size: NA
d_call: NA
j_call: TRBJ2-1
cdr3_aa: CASSAQQGGSNEQFF
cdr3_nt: TGTGCCAGCAGCGCCCAACAGGGGGGGAGCAATGAGCAGTTCTTC

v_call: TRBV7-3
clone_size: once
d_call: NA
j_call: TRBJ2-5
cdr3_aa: CASSLSRQAKGETQYF
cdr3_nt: TGTGCCAGCAGCTTATCCCGACAGGCCAAGGGAGAGACCCAGTACTTC

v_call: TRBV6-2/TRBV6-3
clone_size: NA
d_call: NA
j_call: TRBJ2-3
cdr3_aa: CASSYPPIQVADTQYF
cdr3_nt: TGTGCCAGCAGTTACCCCCCCATTCAAGTCGCAGATACGCAGTATTTT

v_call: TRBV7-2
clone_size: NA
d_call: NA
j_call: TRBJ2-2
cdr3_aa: CASSLSGGGNTGELFF
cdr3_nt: TGTGCCAGCAGCCTCTCTGGGGGAGGAAACACCGGGGAGCTGTTTTTT

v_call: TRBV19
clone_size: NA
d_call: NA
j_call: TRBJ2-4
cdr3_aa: CAIQYPPLGGGEVNIQYF
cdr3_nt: TGTGCCATTCAGTATCCCCCCTTGGGAGGGGGTGAAGTGAACATTCAGTACTTC

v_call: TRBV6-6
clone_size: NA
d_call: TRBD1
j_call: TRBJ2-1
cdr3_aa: CASGDRGHSEQFF
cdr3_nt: TGTGCCAGCGGGGACAGGGGGCACAGTGAGCAGTTCTTC

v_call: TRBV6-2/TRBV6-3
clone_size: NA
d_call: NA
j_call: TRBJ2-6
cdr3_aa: CASSYSIESGANVLTF
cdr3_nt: TGTGCCAGCAGTTACTCGATAGAGTCCGGGGCCAACGTCCTGACTTTC

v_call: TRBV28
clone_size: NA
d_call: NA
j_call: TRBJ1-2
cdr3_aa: CASSLGGAANYGYTF
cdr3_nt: TGTGCCAGCAGTTTAGGGGGGGCAGCTAACTATGGCTACACCTTC

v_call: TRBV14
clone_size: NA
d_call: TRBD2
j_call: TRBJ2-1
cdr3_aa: CASSPPRDSGSNNEQFF
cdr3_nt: TGTGCCAGCAGCCCCCCTAGGGATAGCGGGAGTAACAATGAGCAGTTCTTC

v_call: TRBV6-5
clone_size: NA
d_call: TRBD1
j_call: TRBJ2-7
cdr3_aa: CASSPTGAHYEQYF
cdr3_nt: TGTGCCAGCAGCCCGACAGGGGCTCATTACGAGCAGTACTTC

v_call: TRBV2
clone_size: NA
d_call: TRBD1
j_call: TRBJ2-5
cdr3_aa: CASSAVTGGAETQYF
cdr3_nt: TGTGCCAGCAGTGCCGTCACAGGGGGCGCCGAGACCCAGTACTTC